This is a list of T cell receptor beta chains from one sample in a study of blood T cell repertoires in COVID-19. Generated by immunoSEQ multiplex PCR, the TCRdb table keeps only in-frame clones and is missing some. The sample includes hundreds of thousands of clones, around 88% seen only once; the top ten take around 1.4%. Sequencing used peripheral blood. The receptors stem from a man at least 80 years old with acute or convalescent COVID-19. CDR3s include the opening cysteine and the closing phenylalanine or tryptophan. The D gene is left open where the match is weak. Size values are once, few and many counts, or a class for expanded clones, and some rows have none.

j_call v_call d_call clone_size cdr3_nt cdr3_aa
TRBJ1-5 TRBV6-5 . . TGTGCCAGCAGCCCCACCCGGGGTAATCAGCCCCAGCATTTT CASSPTRGNQPQHF
TRBJ2-1 TRBV7-9 TRBD2 . TGTGCCAGCAGTACAACTAGCGGGGGCTCCTACAATGAGCAGTTCTTC CASSTTSGGSYNEQFF
TRBJ1-1 TRBV7-8 TRBD1 . TGTGCCAGCAGCTTAGCTTTGCTTGGACAGGGCACTGAAGCTTTCTTT CASSLALLGQGTEAFF
TRBJ2-5 TRBV7-2 TRBD1 . TGTGCCAGCAGCTTAGGGGTGACAGGGGAGACCCAGTACTTC CASSLGVTGETQYF
TRBJ2-7 TRBV11-2 . . TGTGCCAGCAGCTCTTCCGGGACACATTCCTACGAGCAGTACTTC CASSSSGTHSYEQYF
TRBJ2-7 TRBV12-5 . . TGTGCTAGTGGTCAGGGTTTATGGACCTACGAGCAGTACTTC CASGQGLWTYEQYF
TRBJ2-2 TRBV6-2/TRBV6-3 . . TGTGCCAGCAGTTATGTTGGAGCCGGGGAGCTGTTTTTT CASSYVGAGELFF
TRBJ1-1 TRBV19 TRBD1 once TGTGCCAGTAGTACCCCGGGACAGGGGCGTCTGAACACTGAAGCTTTCTTT CASSTPGQGRLNTEAFF
TRBJ2-7 TRBV4-3 TRBD1 . TGCGCCAGCAGCCAAGGACAGGGAATCTACGAGCAGTACTTC CASSQGQGIYEQYF
TRBJ1-2 TRBV2 TRBD1 . TGTGCCAGCAGGAGAGAACAGGGGAACTATGGCTACACCTTC CASRREQGNYGYTF
TRBJ2-7 TRBV19 TRBD1 few TGTGCCAGTAGTATGAGACAGGGGGAGGCATACGAGCAGTACTTC CASSMRQGEAYEQYF
TRBJ2-4 TRBV6-2/TRBV6-3 TRBD1 . TGTGCCAGCAGTGAGCAGGGGGCGACCAAAAACATTCAGTACTTC CASSEQGATKNIQYF
TRBJ2-3 TRBV9 TRBD2 . TGTGCCAGCAGCGTAACTTTAGCGGGGGGCAGCACAGATACGCAGTATTTT CASSVTLAGGSTDTQYF
TRBJ2-3 TRBV5-1 TRBD1 once TGCGCCAGTCTGGACAGGGTAACAGATACGCAGTATTTT CASLDRVTDTQYF
TRBJ2-7 TRBV5-4 . . TGTGCCAGCAGCCCCGACAGGCGAAGCTCCTACGAGCAGTACTTC CASSPDRRSSYEQYF
TRBJ2-3 TRBV11-1 . once TGTGCCAGCAGTTTGAGGGGCACAGATACGCAGTATTTT CASSLRGTDTQYF
TRBJ2-1 TRBV7-9 . . TGTGCCAGCAGCACGGACAGCTACAATGAGCAGTTCTTC CASSTDSYNEQFF
TRBJ1-5 TRBV6-1 TRBD1 once TGTGCCAGCAGGAACCTGGGACAGGATAATCAGCCCCAGCATTTT CASRNLGQDNQPQHF
TRBJ2-1 TRBV19 TRBD2 . TGTGCCAGTAGTACCTCTTGGACTAGCGGATACAATGAGCAGTTCTTC CASSTSWTSGYNEQFF
TRBJ1-5 TRBV6-2/TRBV6-3 . . TGTGCCAGCAGTCTAGATGCGGGCCTGGAACAGCCCCAGCATTTT CASSLDAGLEQPQHF
TRBJ2-5 TRBV6-5 TRBD1 . TGTGCCAGCAGTCCTGGGACAGGGGGCCAAGAGACCCAGTACTTC CASSPGTGGQETQYF
TRBJ2-1 TRBV6-5 . once TGTGCCAGCAGTCCCAGGGCCCTGAGGGAGCAGTTCTTC CASSPRALREQFF
TRBJ2-2 TRBV28 TRBD1 . TGTGCCAGCAGAACAGGGGAAGACACCGGGGAGCTGTTTTTT CASRTGEDTGELFF
TRBJ2-1 TRBV11-3 . . TGTGCCAGCAGCCCGGGGACACCGTCCTACAATGAGCAGTTCTTC CASSPGTPSYNEQFF
TRBJ2-2 TRBV3-1/TRBV3-2 TRBD2 . TGTGCCAGCAGCCAAGGGGCACTAGCGGGGCCGAACACCGGGGAGCTGTTTTTT CASSQGALAGPNTGELFF
TRBJ2-5 TRBV7-6 TRBD2 . TGTGCCAGCAGCTTCTGGACTAGCGGAGAGACCCAGTACTTC CASSFWTSGETQYF
TRBJ1-1 TRBV7-3 TRBD1 . TGTGCCAGCAGCGGACAGGGTAGGTCCACTGAAGCTTTCTTT CASSGQGRSTEAFF
TRBJ1-2 TRBV4-2 TRBD1 . TGTGCCAGCAGCCAAGTAACAATGACAGGGAATGGCTACACCTTC CASSQVTMTGNGYTF
TRBJ2-7 TRBV5-1 . . TGCGCCAGCAGCTTGGGAGCTACCGGGTCTTACGAGCAGTACTTC CASSLGATGSYEQYF
TRBJ1-4 TRBV15 TRBD1 . TGTGCCACCAGCAGAGAAAGGGGGCATACAACTAATGAAAAACTGTTTTTT CATSRERGHTTNEKLFF
TRBJ2-1 TRBV6-5 TRBD1 . TGTGCCAGCATTCCGGGACAGGTCAACTACAATGAGCAGTTCTTC CASIPGQVNYNEQFF
TRBJ2-3 TRBV28 . . TGTGCCAGCAGTTTAGGCTCAATCAGCACAGATACGCAGTATTTT CASSLGSISTDTQYF
TRBJ2-2 TRBV19 . once TGTGCCAGTAGTACGTTGACAGGTTTGAACACCGGGGAGCTGTTTTTT CASSTLTGLNTGELFF
TRBJ1-2 TRBV28 . . TGTGCCAGCAGTTTTATAACCGACAAGGCTAACTATGGCTACACCTTC CASSFITDKANYGYTF
TRBJ1-4 TRBV18 . . TGTGCCAGCTCACCACGCCAGGCAACTAATGAAAAACTGTTTTTT CASSPRQATNEKLFF
TRBJ2-5 TRBV29-1 TRBD2 . TGCAGCGCAACGACTAGCGGGGGGGTTGAGACCCAGTACTTC CSATTSGGVETQYF
TRBJ2-7 TRBV7-9 TRBD2 . TGTGCCAGCAGCTCCGGACTAGCGGGACCTCTCTACGAGCAGTACTTC CASSSGLAGPLYEQYF
TRBJ1-1 TRBV10-3 . . TGTGCCATCAGTGACGGGACATTTAAACCTCTTGAAGCTTTCTTT CAISDGTFKPLEAFF
TRBJ1-2 TRBV15 TRBD1 . TGTGCCACCAGCAGAGATGGTACAGGGGGTGGCTACACCTTC CATSRDGTGGGYTF
TRBJ1-6 TRBV5-1 . . TGCGCCAGCAGCTTGGCACAGGGCTATAATTCACCCCTCCACTTT CASSLAQGYNSPLHF
TRBJ2-7 TRBV5-4 TRBD1 . TGTGCCAGCAGCGTGGACAGGGTTTACGAGCAGTACTTC CASSVDRVYEQYF
TRBJ1-6 TRBV5-1 . . TGCGCCAGCAGCAAAGGGGACGGACAGATTAATTCACCCCTCCACTTT CASSKGDGQINSPLHF
TRBJ2-2 TRBV24-1 . . TGTGCCACTTCCCAGGGGTACACCGGGGAGCTGTTTTTT CATSQGYTGELFF
TRBJ2-1 TRBV19 TRBD1 . TGTGCCAGTAGTACGACAGGGAGCCCTGGGGTATCGCAGTTCTTC CASSTTGSPGVSQFF
TRBJ2-2 TRBV7-2 TRBD2 . TGTGCCAGCAGCTTTAGCGGGGGGGACACCGGGGAGCTGTTTTTT CASSFSGGDTGELFF
TRBJ1-2 TRBV7-2 TRBD1 many TGTGCCAGCAGCTTAGCGGTGACAGGGGATGGACCCCTCTATGGCTACACCTTC CASSLAVTGDGPLYGYTF
TRBJ1-3 TRBV25-1 . . TGTGCCAGCAGTGAATATAGCTCTCGGGGAAACACCATATATTTT CASSEYSSRGNTIYF
TRBJ1-2 TRBV2 TRBD1 . TGTGCCAGCAGGAGACAGGGAATTACTGGCTACACCTTC CASRRQGITGYTF
TRBJ1-2 TRBV6-2/TRBV6-3 . . TGTGCCAGCAGTTACTCACAGGGCGTCGGCTATGGCTACACCTTC CASSYSQGVGYGYTF
TRBJ1-3 TRBV7-2 TRBD1 . TGTGCCAGCAGCTTACAGGGGGCAGAGGGGGCAACCATATATTTT CASSLQGAEGATIYF
TRBJ1-1 TRBV11-2 . . TGTGCCAGCAGCTTAGATCAGGGGAGCTATCTGAACACTGAAGCTTTCTTT CASSLDQGSYLNTEAFF
TRBJ2-1 TRBV6-2/TRBV6-3 . . TGTGCCAGCAGTTACCCCTTGGGGACAAGTGACTACAATGAGCAGTTCTTC CASSYPLGTSDYNEQFF
TRBJ2-2 TRBV19 . . TGTGCCAGTAGTATTACGGGAGTAGCGGGGGAGCTGTTTTTT CASSITGVAGELFF
TRBJ2-7 TRBV7-9 TRBD1 . TGTGCCAGCAGCGATCCCAGGACAGGTTACCCTTACGAGCAGTACTTC CASSDPRTGYPYEQYF
TRBJ2-7 TRBV6-1 . . TGTGCCAGCAGTGAATCGGGGATGGGATACGAGCAGTACTTC CASSESGMGYEQYF
TRBJ2-7 TRBV27 TRBD2 . TGTGCCACCCGGGGGGGAGGGAGCTACGAGCAGTACTTC CATRGGGSYEQYF
TRBJ2-7 TRBV29-1 TRBD2 once TGCAGCGTTTATACTAGCGGAGCAAGGTCCGAGCAGTACTTC CSVYTSGARSEQYF
TRBJ1-3 TRBV2 TRBD1 . TGTGCCAGCAGTGAACCGAGACAGGGGACTGGAAACACCATATATTTT CASSEPRQGTGNTIYF
TRBJ2-4 TRBV28 . . TGTGCCAGCAGTATCCGACAGTTAAACATTCAGTACTTC CASSIRQLNIQYF
TRBJ1-6 TRBV1 . . TGCACCAGCAGCCAGACATGTCGGGACAGAAGCTCCCCCAGCACCTATAATTCACCCCTCCACTTT CTSSQTCRDRSSPSTYNSPLHF